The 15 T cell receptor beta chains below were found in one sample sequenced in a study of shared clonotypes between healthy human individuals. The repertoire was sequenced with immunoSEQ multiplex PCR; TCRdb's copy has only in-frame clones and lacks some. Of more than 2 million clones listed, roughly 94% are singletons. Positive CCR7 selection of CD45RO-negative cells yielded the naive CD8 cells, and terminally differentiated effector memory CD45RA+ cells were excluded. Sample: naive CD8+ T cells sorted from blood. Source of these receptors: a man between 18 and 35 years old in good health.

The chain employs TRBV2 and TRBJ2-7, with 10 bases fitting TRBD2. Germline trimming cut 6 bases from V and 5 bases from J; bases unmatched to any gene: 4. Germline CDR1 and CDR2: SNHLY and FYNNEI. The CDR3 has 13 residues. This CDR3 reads CASSRTSGHEQYF. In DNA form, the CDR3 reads TGTGCCAGCAGCCGGACTAGCGGCCACGAGCAGTACTTC. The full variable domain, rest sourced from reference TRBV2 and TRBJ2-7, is EPEVTQTPSHQVTQMGQEVILRCVPISNHLYFYWYRQILGQKVEFLVSFYNNEISEKSEIFDDQFSVERPDGSNFTLKIRSTKLEDSAMYFCASSRTSGHEQYFGPGTRLTVT.

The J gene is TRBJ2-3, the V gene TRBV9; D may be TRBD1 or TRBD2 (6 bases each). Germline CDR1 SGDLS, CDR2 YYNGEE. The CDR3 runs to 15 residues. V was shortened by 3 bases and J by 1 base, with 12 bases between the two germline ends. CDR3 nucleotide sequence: TGTGCCAGCAGCGCCCGGGGGCCGGGCACAGATACGCAGTATTTT. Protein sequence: CASSARGPGTDTQYF. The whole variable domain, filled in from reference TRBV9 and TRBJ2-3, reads DSGVTQTPKHLITATGQRVTLRCSPRSGDLSVYWYQQSLDQGLQFLIQYYNGEERAKGNILERFSAQQFPDLHSELNLSSLELGDSALYFCASSARGPGTDTQYFGPGTRLTVL.

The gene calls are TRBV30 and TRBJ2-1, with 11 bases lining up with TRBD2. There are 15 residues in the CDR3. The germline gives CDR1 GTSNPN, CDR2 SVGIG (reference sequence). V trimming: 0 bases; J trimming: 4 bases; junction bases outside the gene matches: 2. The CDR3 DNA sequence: TGTGCCTGGAGTGTTAGCGGGGGGGAATACAATGAGCAGTTCTTC. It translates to CAWSVSGGEYNEQFF.

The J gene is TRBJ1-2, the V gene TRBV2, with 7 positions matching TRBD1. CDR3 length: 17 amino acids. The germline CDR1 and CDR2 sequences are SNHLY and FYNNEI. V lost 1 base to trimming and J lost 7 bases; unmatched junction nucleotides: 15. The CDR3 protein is CASSEDRQGLAFSGYTF. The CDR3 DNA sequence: TGTGCCAGCAGTGAAGACCGACAGGGCCTTGCCTTTAGTGGCTACACCTTC.

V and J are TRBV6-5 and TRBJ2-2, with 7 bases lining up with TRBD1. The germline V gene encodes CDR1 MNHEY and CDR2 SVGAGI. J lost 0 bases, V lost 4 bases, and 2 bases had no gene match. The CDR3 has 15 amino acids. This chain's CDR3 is CASSWGTANTGELFF. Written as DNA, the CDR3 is TGTGCCAGCAGTTGGGGGACAGCGAACACCGGGGAGCTGTTTTTT.

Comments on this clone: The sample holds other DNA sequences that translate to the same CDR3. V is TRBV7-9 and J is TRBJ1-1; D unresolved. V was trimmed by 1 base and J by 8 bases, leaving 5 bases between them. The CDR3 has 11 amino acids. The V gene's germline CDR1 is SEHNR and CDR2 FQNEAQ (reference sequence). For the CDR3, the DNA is TGTGCCAGCAGCTTAGGCAGGGAAGCTTTCTTT. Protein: CASSLGREAFF.

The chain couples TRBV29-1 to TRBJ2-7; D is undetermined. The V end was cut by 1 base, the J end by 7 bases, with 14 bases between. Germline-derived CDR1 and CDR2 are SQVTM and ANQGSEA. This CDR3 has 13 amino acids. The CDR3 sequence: CSVEVSGLKEQYF. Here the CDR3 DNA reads TGCAGCGTTGAAGTATCCGGGCTCAAGGAGCAGTACTTC.

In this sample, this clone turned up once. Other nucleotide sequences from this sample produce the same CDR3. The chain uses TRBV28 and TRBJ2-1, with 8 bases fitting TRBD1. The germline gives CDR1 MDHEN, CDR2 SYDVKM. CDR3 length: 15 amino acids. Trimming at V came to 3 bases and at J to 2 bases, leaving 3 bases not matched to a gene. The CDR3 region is CASSFRQGPYNEQFF. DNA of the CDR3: TGTGCCAGCAGTTTTCGACAGGGGCCCTACAATGAGCAGTTCTTC.

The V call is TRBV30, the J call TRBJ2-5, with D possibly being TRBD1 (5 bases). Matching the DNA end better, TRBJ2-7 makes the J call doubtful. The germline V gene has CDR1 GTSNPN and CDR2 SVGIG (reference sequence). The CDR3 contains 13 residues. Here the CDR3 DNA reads TGTGCCTGGAGGTCAAGGGGTTCCTACGAGCAGTACTTC. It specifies CAWRSRGSYEQYF.

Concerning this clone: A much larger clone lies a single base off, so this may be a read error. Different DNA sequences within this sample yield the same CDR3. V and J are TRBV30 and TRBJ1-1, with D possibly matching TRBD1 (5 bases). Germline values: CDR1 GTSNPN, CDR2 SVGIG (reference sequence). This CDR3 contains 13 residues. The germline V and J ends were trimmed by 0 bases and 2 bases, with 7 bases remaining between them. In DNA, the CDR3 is TGTGCCTGGAGTGTTGGGGGTAACACTGAAGCTTTCTTT. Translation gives CAWSVGGNTEAFF. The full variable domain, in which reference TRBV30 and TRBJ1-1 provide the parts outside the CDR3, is SQTIHQWPATLVQPVGSPLSLECTVEGTSNPNLYWYRQAAGRGLQLLFYSVGIGQISSEVPQNLSASRPQDRQFILSSKKLLLSDSGFYLCAWSVGGNTEAFFGQGTRLTVV.

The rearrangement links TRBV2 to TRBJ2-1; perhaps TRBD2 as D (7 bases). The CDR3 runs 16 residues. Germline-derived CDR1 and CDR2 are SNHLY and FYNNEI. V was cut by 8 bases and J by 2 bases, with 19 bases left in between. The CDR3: CASPGERGATYNEQFF. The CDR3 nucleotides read TGTGCCAGCCCGGGAGAACGGGGGGCTACCTACAATGAGCAGTTCTTC.

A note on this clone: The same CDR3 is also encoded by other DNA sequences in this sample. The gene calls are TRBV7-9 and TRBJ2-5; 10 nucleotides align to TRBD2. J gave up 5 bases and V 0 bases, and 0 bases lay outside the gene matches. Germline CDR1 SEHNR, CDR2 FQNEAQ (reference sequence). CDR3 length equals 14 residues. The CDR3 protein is CASSLALAGETQYF. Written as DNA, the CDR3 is TGTGCCAGCAGCTTAGCACTAGCGGGGGAGACCCAGTACTTC.

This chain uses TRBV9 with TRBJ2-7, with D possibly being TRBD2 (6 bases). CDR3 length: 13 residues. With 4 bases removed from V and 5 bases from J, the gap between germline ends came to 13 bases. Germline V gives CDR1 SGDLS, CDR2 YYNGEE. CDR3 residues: CASSPRWEDEQYF. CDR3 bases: TGTGCCAGCAGCCCCCGTTGGGAGGACGAGCAGTACTTC.

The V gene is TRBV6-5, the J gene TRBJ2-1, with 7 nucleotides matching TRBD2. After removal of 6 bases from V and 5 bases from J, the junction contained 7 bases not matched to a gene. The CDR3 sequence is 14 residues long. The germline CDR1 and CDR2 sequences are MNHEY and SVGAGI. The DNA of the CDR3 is TGTGCCAGCAGGACCGGGACTACCGACAATGAGCAGTTCTTC. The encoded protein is CASRTGTTDNEQFF.

The chain's CDR3 is CASSLMESTDTQYF. The CDR3 DNA reads as TGTGCCAGCAGCTTAATGGAGAGCACAGATACGCAGTATTTT. This chain joins TRBV7-2 and TRBJ2-3; no reliable D call. Germline loops: CDR1 SGHTA, CDR2 FQGNSA. This CDR3 spans 14 amino acids. The V end was cut by 2 bases, the J end by 0 bases, with 6 bases between.